What follows are 5 T cell receptor beta chains derived from one specimen sequenced in a study of T cell responses to AZD1222 COVID-19 vaccine. TCRdb keeps only in-frame clones here, not all; method: immunoSEQ multiplex PCR. The repertoire consists of 160,000 or so clones, with roughly nine tenths occurring once and the leading ten covering 5.5% to 7%. The starting material was peripheral blood, obtained after recovery from COVID-19. Source of these receptors: an adult who had recovered from COVID-19.

The rearrangement links TRBV6-1 to TRBJ2-1; TRBD2 matches at 8 bases. Germline V gene sequence: CDR1 MNHNS, CDR2 SASEGT. Trimming at V came to 1 base and at J to 6 bases, leaving 8 bases not matched to a gene. The CDR3 totals 16 residues. Written as DNA, the CDR3 is TGTGCCAGCAGTGAAGAAGGGACTAGATCTCTCAATGAGCAGTTCTTC. It translates to CASSEEGTRSLNEQFF.

This clone occurred once. This chain links TRBV5-1 with TRBJ2-2; D gene unclear. Looked up from germline, CDR1 is SGHRS and CDR2 is YFSETQ. The CDR3 is made up of 15 amino acids. Trimming stripped 2 bases from V and 2 bases from J, with 10 bases between. The CDR3 nucleotides read TGCGCCAGCAGCTTATCGCCGGCTAACACCGGGGAGCTGTTTTTT. Encoded protein: CASSLSPANTGELFF.

This chain uses TRBV29-1 with TRBJ1-1; perhaps TRBD1 as D (5 bases). This CDR3 region has 10 residues. The germline V gene has CDR1 SQVTM and CDR2 ANQGSEA. Trimming left V 3 bases short and J 10 bases short, with 9 bases between. The CDR3 is CSVEGGIAFF. CDR3 DNA: TGCAGCGTTGAGGGGGGTATAGCTTTCTTT. The variable domain in full, with the rest retrieved from reference TRBV29-1 and TRBJ1-1, is SAVISQKPSRDICQRGTSLTIQCQVDSQVTMMFWYRQQPGQSLTLIATANQGSEATYESGFVIDKFPISRPNLTFSTLTVSNMSPEDSSIYLCSVEGGIAFFGQGTRLTVV.

The rearrangement uses TRBV19 and TRBJ2-7, with D perhaps matching TRBD1 (7 bases). The CDR3 totals 13 residues. Germline CDR1 is LNHDA and CDR2 is SQIVND (reference sequence). V dropped 7 bases and J dropped 0 bases, with 10 bases sitting between them. In nucleotides, the CDR3 is TGTGCCAGTACGGGGGACAGCTCCTACGAGCAGTACTTC. As protein: CASTGDSSYEQYF. Looking up the rest from reference TRBV19 and TRBJ2-7 gives the full variable domain: DGGITQSPKYLFRKEGQNVTLSCEQNLNHDAMYWYRQDPGQGLRLIYYSQIVNDFQKGDIAEGYSVSREKKESFPLTVTSAQKNPTAFYLCASTGDSSYEQYFGPGTRLTVT.

V and J are TRBV18 and TRBJ2-1; D gene unclear. Between the trimmed V and J ends, which lost 1 base and 9 bases, there was a span of 10 bases. The CDR3 totals 13 residues. Germline V gives CDR1 KGHSH, CDR2 LQKENI. The CDR3 protein is CASSPQRDAEQFF. As DNA, the CDR3 is TGTGCCAGCTCACCACAGAGAGATGCTGAGCAGTTCTTC.